This is a list of T cell receptor beta chains from one sample in a study of cytomegalovirus exposure and HLA in healthy donors. Measured with immunoSEQ multiplex PCR; TCRdb has only the in-frame clones, and not every one. The sample consists of tens of thousands of clones, approximately 78% of them appearing once. Input material: PBMCs. These TCRs come from a male donor in good health and CMV-seropositive. Each CDR3 is given with its conserved first and last residue. A D gene is named only where the DNA matches it firmly. The size of a clone is reported for some rows only, either as once, few or many, or as a class for expanded clones.

d_call,j_call,v_call,clone_size,cdr3_nt,cdr3_aa
-,TRBJ2-7,TRBV4-2,-,TGTGCCAGCAGCCCGACTAGTTTCTACGAGCAGTACTTC,CASSPTSFYEQYF
TRBD1,TRBJ1-2,TRBV5-6,-,TGTGCCTTCTCCCGACAGGGGGCGTTGGGCTACACCTTC,CAFSRQGALGYTF
TRBD2,TRBJ2-7,TRBV11-2,-,TGTGCCAGCAGCCCCCTAGCGGGAGGGTCTGGTTCCTACGAGCAGTACTTC,CASSPLAGGSGSYEQYF
-,TRBJ2-7,TRBV2,-,TGTGCCAGCAGAGAGCATCCCTACGAGCAGTACTTC,CASREHPYEQYF
TRBD2,TRBJ2-2,TRBV6-4,medium-sized,TGTGCCAGCAGTGACTCTAGCGGGAGCACCGGGGAGCTGTTTTTT,CASSDSSGSTGELFF
-,TRBJ1-1,TRBV6-5,-,TGTGCCAGCAGTTACCGGGGGAGCGCTGAAGCTTTCTTT,CASSYRGSAEAFF
-,TRBJ2-5,TRBV6-1,-,TGTGCCAGCAGGGCCCGGGGAGGGGGTGGAGAGACCCAGTACTTC,CASRARGGGGETQYF
-,TRBJ2-1,TRBV4-1,-,TGCGCCAGCAGCCAAGCTCTGGGGGGAGTGGGGGACAATGAGCAGTTCTTC,CASSQALGGVGDNEQFF
-,TRBJ2-7,TRBV21-1,-,TGTGCCAGCAGCTGTAGGGACACTAGCTCCTACGAGCAGTACTTC,CASSCRDTSSYEQYF
TRBD2,TRBJ2-5,TRBV27,-,TGTGCCAGCAGTTTATCGGTCCCGTGGAGACTAGCGGGGGGTGGGGAGACCCAGTACTTC,CASSLSVPWRLAGGGETQYF
-,TRBJ2-7,TRBV5-6,-,TGTGCCAGCAGCTTGGCAGTATCCTACGAGCAGTACTTC,CASSLAVSYEQYF
TRBD2,TRBJ2-3,TRBV5-1,once,TGCGCCAGCAGCCCGGGGACTAGCCCGAGCACAGATACGCAGTATTTT,CASSPGTSPSTDTQYF
-,TRBJ2-3,TRBV30,-,TGTGCCTGGAAACAACAGACTACGCAGTATTTT,CAWKQQTTQYF
-,TRBJ2-5,TRBV7-2,once,TGTGCCAGCAGCTTATCACGTCAGCGAGAGACCCAGTACTTC,CASSLSRQRETQYF
TRBD1,TRBJ1-2,TRBV19,once,TGTGCCAGTAGTCCCTGGGACAGCCACATCTATGGCTACACCTTC,CASSPWDSHIYGYTF
TRBD1,TRBJ1-2,TRBV29-1,few,TGCAGCGCAATGGACAGGGCGGCCTTTGGCTACACCTTC,CSAMDRAAFGYTF
-,TRBJ1-3,TRBV18,-,TGTGCCAGCTCACCCGGGACCTCGGACAGTGGAAACACCATATATTTT,CASSPGTSDSGNTIYF
-,TRBJ2-1,TRBV6-6,-,TGTGCCAGCAGTCGAGATGAGCAGTTCTTC,CASSRDEQFF
-,TRBJ1-4,TRBV6-1,few,TGTGCCAGCAGAGTACAGGGTTGGGAAAAACTGTTTTTT,CASRVQGWEKLFF
-,TRBJ1-1,TRBV30,-,TGTGCCTGGAGTGACAGGCTTGGCACTGAAGCTTTCTTT,CAWSDRLGTEAFF
-,TRBJ1-1,TRBV6-5,-,TGTGCCAGCAGGACAGACGTTAAACGGAACACTGAAGCTTTCTTT,CASRTDVKRNTEAFF
TRBD2,TRBJ2-7,TRBV7-9,once,TGTGCCAGCACGACCGGGACTAGCACCTACGAGCAGTACTTC,CASTTGTSTYEQYF
TRBD1,TRBJ2-7,TRBV25-1,-,TGTGCCAGCAGCCGGGACAGAGAACCCTACGAGCAGTACTTC,CASSRDREPYEQYF
-,TRBJ2-7,TRBV7-6,-,TGTGCCAGCAGCTTAACTGGGCAGGCGAGCTCCTACGAGCAGTACTTC,CASSLTGQASSYEQYF
-,TRBJ2-2,TRBV10-3,-,TGTGCCATCAAGACGGGTCTAGTAAGCACCGGGGAGCTGTTTTTT,CAIKTGLVSTGELFF
TRBD1,TRBJ1-5,TRBV15,-,TGTGCCACCAGCAGGTACAGGGGGGGGGAGAACAATCAGCCCCAGCATTTT,CATSRYRGGENNQPQHF
-,TRBJ2-7,TRBV11-2,-,TGTGCCAGCAGCTTAGATCTACTCTCCTACGAGCAGTACTTC,CASSLDLLSYEQYF
-,TRBJ2-7,TRBV18,-,TGTGCCAGCTCACCACGAACACCCTACGAGCAGTACTTC,CASSPRTPYEQYF
TRBD1,TRBJ1-1,TRBV6-6,-,TGTGCCGGGAGGACAGGGGAGAACACTGAAGCTTTCTTT,CAGRTGENTEAFF
-,TRBJ1-4,TRBV5-1,few,TGCGCCAGCAGCTTAAACAGCCAGGCTAATGAAAAACTGTTTTTT,CASSLNSQANEKLFF
-,TRBJ1-1,TRBV4-2,-,TGTGCCAGCAGCCCTGAGGTCGGGAACACTGAAGCTTTCTTT,CASSPEVGNTEAFF
TRBD2,TRBJ2-1,TRBV5-6,-,TGTGCCAGCAGCTCCGGACTAGCGGGAGAGGGGCGTGAGCAGTTCTTC,CASSSGLAGEGREQFF
TRBD2,TRBJ2-7,TRBV29-1,-,TGCAGCGGCGGGGGGAAGGGATACGAGCAGTACTTC,CSGGGKGYEQYF
TRBD1,TRBJ1-2,TRBV5-1,-,TGCGCCAGCAGCTTTGGGGACAGGGAGGGTGGCTACACCTTC,CASSFGDREGGYTF